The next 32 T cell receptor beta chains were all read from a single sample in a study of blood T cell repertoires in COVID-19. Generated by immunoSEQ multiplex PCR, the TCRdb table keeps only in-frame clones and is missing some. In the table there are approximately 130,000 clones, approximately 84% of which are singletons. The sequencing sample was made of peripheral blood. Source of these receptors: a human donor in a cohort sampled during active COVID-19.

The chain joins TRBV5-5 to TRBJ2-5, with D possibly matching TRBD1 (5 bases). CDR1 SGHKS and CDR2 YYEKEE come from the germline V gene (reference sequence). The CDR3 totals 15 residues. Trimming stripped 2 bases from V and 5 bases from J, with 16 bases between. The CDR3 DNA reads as TGTGCCAGCAGCTTTGGCAGGGTGGGTGGGGAGACCCAGTACTTC. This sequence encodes CASSFGRVGGETQYF.

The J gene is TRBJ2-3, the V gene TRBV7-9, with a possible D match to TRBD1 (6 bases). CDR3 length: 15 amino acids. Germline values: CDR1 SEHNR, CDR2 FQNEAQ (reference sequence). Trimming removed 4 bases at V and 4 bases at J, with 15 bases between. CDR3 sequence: CASSSPKSGADTQYF. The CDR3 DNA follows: TGTGCCAGCAGCTCGCCCAAATCAGGGGCAGATACGCAGTATTTT. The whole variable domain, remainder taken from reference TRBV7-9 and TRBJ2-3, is DTGVSQNPRHKITKRGQNVTFRCDPISEHNRLYWYRQTLGQGPEFLTYFQNEAQLEKSRLLSDRFSAERPKGSFSTLEIQRTEQGDSAMYLCASSSPKSGADTQYFGPGTRLTVL.

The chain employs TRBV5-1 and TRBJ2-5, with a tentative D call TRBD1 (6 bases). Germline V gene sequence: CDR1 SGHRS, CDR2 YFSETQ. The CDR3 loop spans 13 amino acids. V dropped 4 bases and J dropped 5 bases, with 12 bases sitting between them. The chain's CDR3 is CASSRERGETQYF. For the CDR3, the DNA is TGCGCCAGCAGCCGGGAAAGGGGGGAGACCCAGTACTTC.

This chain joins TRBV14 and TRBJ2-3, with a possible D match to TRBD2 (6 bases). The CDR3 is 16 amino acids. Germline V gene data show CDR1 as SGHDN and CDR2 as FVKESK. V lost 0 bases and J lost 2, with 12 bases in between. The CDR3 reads CASSQDSAGYTDTQYF. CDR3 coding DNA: TGTGCCAGCAGCCAAGATTCCGCGGGGTACACAGATACGCAGTATTTT.

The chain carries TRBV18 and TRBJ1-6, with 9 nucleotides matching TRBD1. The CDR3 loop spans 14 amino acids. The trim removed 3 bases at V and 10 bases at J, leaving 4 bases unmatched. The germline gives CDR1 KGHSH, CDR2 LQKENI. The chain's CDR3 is CASSPGQGKSPLHF. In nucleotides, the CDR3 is TGTGCCAGCTCACCGGGACAGGGAAAATCACCCCTCCACTTT.

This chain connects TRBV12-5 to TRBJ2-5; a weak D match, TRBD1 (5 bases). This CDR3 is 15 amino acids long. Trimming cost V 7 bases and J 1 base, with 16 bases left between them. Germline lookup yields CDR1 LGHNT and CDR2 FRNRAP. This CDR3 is CASASSGAAQETQYF. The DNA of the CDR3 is TGTGCTAGTGCCTCTTCTGGGGCAGCCCAAGAGACCCAGTACTTC.

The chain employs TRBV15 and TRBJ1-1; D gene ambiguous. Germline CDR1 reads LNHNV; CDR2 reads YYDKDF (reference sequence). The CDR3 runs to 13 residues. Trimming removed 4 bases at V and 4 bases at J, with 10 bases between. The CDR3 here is CATSTGKGTEAFF. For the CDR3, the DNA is TGTGCCACCAGCACGGGGAAAGGCACTGAAGCTTTCTTT.

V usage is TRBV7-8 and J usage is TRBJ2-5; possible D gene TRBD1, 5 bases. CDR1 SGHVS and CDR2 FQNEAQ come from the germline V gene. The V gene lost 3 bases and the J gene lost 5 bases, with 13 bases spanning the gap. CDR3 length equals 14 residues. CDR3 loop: CASSFLQGFETQYF. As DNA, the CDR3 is TGTGCCAGCAGCTTTCTTCAGGGTTTCGAGACCCAGTACTTC.

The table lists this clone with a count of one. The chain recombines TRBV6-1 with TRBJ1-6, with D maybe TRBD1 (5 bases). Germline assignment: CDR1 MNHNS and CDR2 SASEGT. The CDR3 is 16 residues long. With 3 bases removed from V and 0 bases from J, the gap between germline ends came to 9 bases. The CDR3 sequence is CASSERQLSYNSPLHF. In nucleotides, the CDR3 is TGTGCCAGCAGTGAGAGACAGCTCTCCTATAATTCACCCCTCCACTTT.

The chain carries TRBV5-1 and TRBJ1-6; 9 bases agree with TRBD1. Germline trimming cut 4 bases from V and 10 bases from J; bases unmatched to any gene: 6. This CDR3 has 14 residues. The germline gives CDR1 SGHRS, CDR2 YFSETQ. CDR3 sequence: CASSPGQGGSPLHF. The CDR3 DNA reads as TGCGCCAGCAGCCCGGGACAGGGAGGATCACCCCTCCACTTT. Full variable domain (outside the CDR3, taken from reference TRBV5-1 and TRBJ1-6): KAGVTQTPRYLIKTRGQQVTLSCSPISGHRSVSWYQQTPGQGLQFLFEYFSETQRNKGNFPGRFSGRQFSNSRSEMNVSTLELGDSALYLCASSPGQGGSPLHFGNGTRLTVT.

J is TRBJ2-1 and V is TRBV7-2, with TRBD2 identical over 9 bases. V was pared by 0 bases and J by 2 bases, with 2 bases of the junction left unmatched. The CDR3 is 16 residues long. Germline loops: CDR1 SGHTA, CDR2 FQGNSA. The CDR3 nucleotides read TGTGCCAGCAGCTTAGCTAGCGGGGGAACCTACAATGAGCAGTTCTTC. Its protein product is CASSLASGGTYNEQFF.

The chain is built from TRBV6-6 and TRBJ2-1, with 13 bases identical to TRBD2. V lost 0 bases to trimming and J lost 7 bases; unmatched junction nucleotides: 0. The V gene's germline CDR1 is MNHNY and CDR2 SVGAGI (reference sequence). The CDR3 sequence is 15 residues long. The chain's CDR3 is CASSYSLAGGNEQFF. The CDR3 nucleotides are TGTGCCAGCAGTTACTCACTAGCGGGGGGGAATGAGCAGTTCTTC.

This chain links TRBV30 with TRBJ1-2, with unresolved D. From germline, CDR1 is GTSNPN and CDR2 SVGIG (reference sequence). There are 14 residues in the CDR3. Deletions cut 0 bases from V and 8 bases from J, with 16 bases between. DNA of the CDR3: TGTGCCTGGAGTGTTATGGGCAATCCGTCGGGCTACACCTTC. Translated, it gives CAWSVMGNPSGYTF. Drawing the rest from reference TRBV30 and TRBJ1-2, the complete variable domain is SQTIHQWPATLVQPVGSPLSLECTVEGTSNPNLYWYRQAAGRGLQLLFYSVGIGQISSEVPQNLSASRPQDRQFILSSKKLLLSDSGFYLCAWSVMGNPSGYTFGSGTRLTVV.

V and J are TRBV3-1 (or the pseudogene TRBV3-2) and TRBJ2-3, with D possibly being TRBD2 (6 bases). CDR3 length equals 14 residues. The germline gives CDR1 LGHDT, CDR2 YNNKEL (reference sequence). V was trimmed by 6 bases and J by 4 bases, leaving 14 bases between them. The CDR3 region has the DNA TGTGCCAGCAGTCCTACTAGCCTGGCAGATACGCAGTATTTT. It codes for CASSPTSLADTQYF.

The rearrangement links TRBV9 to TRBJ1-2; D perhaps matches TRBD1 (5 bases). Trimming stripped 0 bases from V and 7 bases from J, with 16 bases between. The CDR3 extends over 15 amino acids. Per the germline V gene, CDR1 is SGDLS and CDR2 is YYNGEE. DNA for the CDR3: TGTGCCAGCAGCGTAGGCGGGGGGACGTGGAGTGGCTACACCTTC. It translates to CASSVGGGTWSGYTF.

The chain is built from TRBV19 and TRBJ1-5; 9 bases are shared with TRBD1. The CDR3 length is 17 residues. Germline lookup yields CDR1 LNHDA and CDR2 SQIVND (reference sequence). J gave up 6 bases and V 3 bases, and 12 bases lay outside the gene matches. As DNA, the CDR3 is TGTGCCAGTAGTATGGACAGGGGCCAAAGGGCGAGTCAGCCCCAGCATTTT. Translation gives CASSMDRGQRASQPQHF.

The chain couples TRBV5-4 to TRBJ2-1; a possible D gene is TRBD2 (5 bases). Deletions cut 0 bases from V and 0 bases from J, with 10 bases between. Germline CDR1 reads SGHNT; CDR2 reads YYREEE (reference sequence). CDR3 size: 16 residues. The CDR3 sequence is CASSLGGTSSYNEQFF. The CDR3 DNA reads TGTGCCAGCAGCTTGGGCGGCACTAGCTCCTACAATGAGCAGTTCTTC.

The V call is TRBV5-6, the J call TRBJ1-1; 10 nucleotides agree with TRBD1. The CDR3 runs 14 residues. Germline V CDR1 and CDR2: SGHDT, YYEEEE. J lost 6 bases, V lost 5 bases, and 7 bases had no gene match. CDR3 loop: CASSNRDRGSEAFF. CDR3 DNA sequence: TGTGCCAGCAGTAACCGGGACAGGGGCTCTGAAGCTTTCTTT.

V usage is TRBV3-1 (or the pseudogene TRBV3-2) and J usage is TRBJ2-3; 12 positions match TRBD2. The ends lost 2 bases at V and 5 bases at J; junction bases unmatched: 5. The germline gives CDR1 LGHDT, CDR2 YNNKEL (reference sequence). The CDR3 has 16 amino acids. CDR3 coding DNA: TGTGCCAGCAGCCAACCTAGCGGGGGGGCGGTAGATACGCAGTATTTT. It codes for CASSQPSGGAVDTQYF.

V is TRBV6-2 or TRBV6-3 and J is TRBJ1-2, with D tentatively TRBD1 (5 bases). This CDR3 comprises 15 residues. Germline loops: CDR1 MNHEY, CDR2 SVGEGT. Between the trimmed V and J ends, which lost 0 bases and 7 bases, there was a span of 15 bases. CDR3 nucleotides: TGTGCCAGCAGTTACTCGGGGGGGGACCCCGGTGGCTACACCTTC. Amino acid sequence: CASSYSGGDPGGYTF.

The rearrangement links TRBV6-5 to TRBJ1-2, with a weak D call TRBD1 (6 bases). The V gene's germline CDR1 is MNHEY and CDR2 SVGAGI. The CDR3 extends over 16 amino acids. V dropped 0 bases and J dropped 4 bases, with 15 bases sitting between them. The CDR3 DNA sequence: TGTGCCAGCAGTTACTCGATTGTGCGGGGGGCCTATGGCTACACCTTC. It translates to CASSYSIVRGAYGYTF.

The DNA for the CDR3 is TGTGCCAGCAGCTTGTTGGGGGACACCTATAATTCACCCCTCCACTTT. It specifies CASSLLGDTYNSPLHF. The chain uses TRBV5-4 and TRBJ1-6; TRBD1 is a possible D gene (6 bases). Germline CDR1 SGHNT, CDR2 YYREEE (reference sequence). V was clipped by 1 base and J by 2 bases, with 10 bases between them. CDR3 length: 16 residues.

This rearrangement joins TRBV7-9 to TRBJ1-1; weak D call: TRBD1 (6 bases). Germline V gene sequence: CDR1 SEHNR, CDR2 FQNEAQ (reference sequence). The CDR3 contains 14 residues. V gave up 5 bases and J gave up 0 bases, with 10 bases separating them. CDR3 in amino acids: CASSEQGMNTEAFF. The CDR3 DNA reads TGTGCCAGCAGCGAACAGGGCATGAACACTGAAGCTTTCTTT.

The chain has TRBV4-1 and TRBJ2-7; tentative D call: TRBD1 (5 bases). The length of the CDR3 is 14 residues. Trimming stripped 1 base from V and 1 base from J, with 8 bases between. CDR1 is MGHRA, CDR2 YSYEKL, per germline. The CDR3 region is CASSQGQTSYEQYF. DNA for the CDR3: TGCGCCAGCAGCCAAGGACAGACTTCCTACGAGCAGTACTTC.

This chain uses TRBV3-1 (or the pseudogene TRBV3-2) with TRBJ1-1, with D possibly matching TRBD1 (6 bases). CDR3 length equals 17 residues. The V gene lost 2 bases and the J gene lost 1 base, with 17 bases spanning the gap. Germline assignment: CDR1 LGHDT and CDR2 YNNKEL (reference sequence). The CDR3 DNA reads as TGTGCCAGCAGCCAATACAGGGTCCCCGCCCCGAACACTGAAGCTTTCTTT. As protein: CASSQYRVPAPNTEAFF.

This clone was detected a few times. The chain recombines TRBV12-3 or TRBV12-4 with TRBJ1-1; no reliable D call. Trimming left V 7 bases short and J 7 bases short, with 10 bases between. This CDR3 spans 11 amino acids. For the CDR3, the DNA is TGTGCCAGCATGGAGGGAGTTGAAGCTTTCTTT. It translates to CASMEGVEAFF.

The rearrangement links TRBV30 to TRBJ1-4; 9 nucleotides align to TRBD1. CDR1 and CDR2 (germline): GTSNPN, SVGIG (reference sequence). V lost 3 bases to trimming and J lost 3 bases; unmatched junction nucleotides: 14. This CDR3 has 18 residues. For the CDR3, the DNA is TGTGCCTGGAGCCTTCGCCGGGACAGGGCTTTTTCTAATGAAAAACTGTTTTTT. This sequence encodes CAWSLRRDRAFSNEKLFF.

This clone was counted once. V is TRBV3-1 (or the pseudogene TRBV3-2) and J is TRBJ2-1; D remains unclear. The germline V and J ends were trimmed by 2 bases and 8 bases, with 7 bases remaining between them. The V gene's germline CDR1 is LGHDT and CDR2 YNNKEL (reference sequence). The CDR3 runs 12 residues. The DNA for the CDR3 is TGTGCCAGCAGCCAACCATCCCATGAGCAGTTCTTC. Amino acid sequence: CASSQPSHEQFF.

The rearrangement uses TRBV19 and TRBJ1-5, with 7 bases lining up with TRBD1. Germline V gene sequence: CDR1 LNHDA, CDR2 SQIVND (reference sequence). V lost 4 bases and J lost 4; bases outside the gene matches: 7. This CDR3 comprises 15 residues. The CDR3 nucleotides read TGTGCCAGTAGTAGACAGGGTGGTGTTAATCAGCCCCAGCATTTT. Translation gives CASSRQGGVNQPQHF.

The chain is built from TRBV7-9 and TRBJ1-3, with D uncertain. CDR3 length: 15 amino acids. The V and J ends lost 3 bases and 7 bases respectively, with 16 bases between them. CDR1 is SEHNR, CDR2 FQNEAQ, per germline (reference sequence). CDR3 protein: CASSFGSPRGNTIYF. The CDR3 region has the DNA TGTGCCAGCAGCTTCGGGTCTCCTCGGGGTAACACCATATATTTT.

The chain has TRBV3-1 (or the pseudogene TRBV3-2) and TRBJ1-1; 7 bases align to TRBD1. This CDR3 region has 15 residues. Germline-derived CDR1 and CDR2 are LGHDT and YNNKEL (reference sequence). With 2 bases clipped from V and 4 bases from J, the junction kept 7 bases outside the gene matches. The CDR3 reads CASSQYDRESTEAFF. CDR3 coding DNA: TGTGCCAGCAGCCAATATGACAGGGAAAGCACTGAAGCTTTCTTT.

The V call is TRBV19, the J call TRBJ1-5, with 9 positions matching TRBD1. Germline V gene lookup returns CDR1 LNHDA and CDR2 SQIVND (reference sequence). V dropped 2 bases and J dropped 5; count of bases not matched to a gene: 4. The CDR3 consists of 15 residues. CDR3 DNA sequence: TGTGCCAGTAGTATAACGGGACAGGGTCATCAGCCCCAGCATTTT. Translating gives CASSITGQGHQPQHF. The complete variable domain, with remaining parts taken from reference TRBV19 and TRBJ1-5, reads DGGITQSPKYLFRKEGQNVTLSCEQNLNHDAMYWYRQDPGQGLRLIYYSQIVNDFQKGDIAEGYSVSREKKESFPLTVTSAQKNPTAFYLCASSITGQGHQPQHFGDGTRLSIL.